Presented here are 22 T cell receptor beta chains from one specimen sequenced in a study of cytomegalovirus exposure and HLA in healthy donors. The table came from immunoSEQ multiplex PCR; TCRdb's copy has only in-frame clones and leaves some out. The sample records fewer than 200,000 clones, roughly 86% being singletons. Sequencing input: PBMCs. These receptors were taken from a man aged 18 to 29 in good health and CMV-seropositive.

The chain is built from TRBV5-1 and TRBJ2-1; D gene ambiguous. Germline CDR1 SGHRS, CDR2 YFSETQ. Trimming cost V 4 bases and J 9 bases, with 20 bases left between them. This CDR3 contains 15 residues. The CDR3 region has the DNA TGCGCCAGCAGCCTCTCTAACTCGTTTGGTGGTGAGCAGTTCTTC. It translates to CASSLSNSFGGEQFF. The complete variable domain, with remaining parts taken from reference TRBV5-1 and TRBJ2-1, reads KAGVTQTPRYLIKTRGQQVTLSCSPISGHRSVSWYQQTPGQGLQFLFEYFSETQRNKGNFPGRFSGRQFSNSRSEMNVSTLELGDSALYLCASSLSNSFGGEQFFGPGTRLTVL.

J is TRBJ2-2 and V is TRBV5-1; TRBD1 matches at 8 bases. The CDR3 length is 15 residues. CDR1 is SGHRS, CDR2 YFSETQ, per germline. The junction had 7 bases not matched to a gene; V was cut back by 3 bases and J by 6 bases. The CDR3 region has the DNA TGCGCCAGCAGCTGGGAGACAGGGGAGCCCGGGGAGCTGTTTTTT. It encodes CASSWETGEPGELFF. Full variable domain (rest looked up from reference TRBV5-1 and TRBJ2-2): KAGVTQTPRYLIKTRGQQVTLSCSPISGHRSVSWYQQTPGQGLQFLFEYFSETQRNKGNFPGRFSGRQFSNSRSEMNVSTLELGDSALYLCASSWETGEPGELFFGEGSRLTVL.

The chain is built from TRBV6-5 and TRBJ2-1, with 9 bases lining up with TRBD2. V shed 7 bases and J 4 bases; nucleotides not matched to a gene: 5. Germline CDR1 reads MNHEY; CDR2 reads SVGAGI. CDR3 size: 14 residues. CDR3 loop: CASTMTSGYNEQFF. CDR3 DNA: TGTGCCAGCACTATGACTAGCGGATACAATGAGCAGTTCTTC.

This clone has only a few counts. The rearrangement joins TRBV29-1 to TRBJ1-1, with D uncertain. This CDR3 is built from 12 residues. V lost 1 base and J lost 8, with 11 bases in between. CDR1 SQVTM and CDR2 ANQGSEA come from the germline V gene. In DNA form, the CDR3 reads TGCAGCGTTGAAGTTGTGCGATGGGAAGCTTTCTTT. This sequence encodes CSVEVVRWEAFF.

The sample holds a few counts of this clone. The V call is TRBV6-5, the J call TRBJ2-7; D remains ambiguous. Looked up from germline, CDR1 is MNHEY and CDR2 is SVGAGI. V lost 5 bases to trimming and J lost 5 bases, with 10 bases between them. CDR3 length equals 12 residues. DNA of the CDR3: TGTGCCAGCAGTACCCGGAGCCACGAGCAGTACTTC. Translated, it gives CASSTRSHEQYF.

The rearrangement joins TRBV9 to TRBJ2-7; TRBD2 matches at 9 bases. V was clipped by 4 bases and J by 5 bases; unmatched bases: 13. The CDR3 is 16 amino acids. Germline CDR1 reads SGDLS; CDR2 reads YYNGEE. CDR3 coding DNA: TGTGCCAGCAGCCGGTCAGACGCGGGACTAGCAGACGAGCAGTACTTC. Amino acid sequence: CASSRSDAGLADEQYF.

In regard to this clone: Other DNA sequences from this sample encode an identical CDR3 as well. The V gene is TRBV7-8, the J gene TRBJ2-7, with TRBD1 identical over 8 bases. The V gene's germline CDR1 is SGHVS and CDR2 FQNEAQ. Unmatched junction bases numbered 1, after V lost 3 bases and J lost 3 bases. This CDR3 region has 13 residues. CDR3: CASSLDRVYEQYF. CDR3 nucleotides: TGTGCCAGCAGCTTGGACAGGGTCTACGAGCAGTACTTC.

The chain is built from TRBV9 and TRBJ2-3, with TRBD2 as a possible D gene (5 bases). This CDR3 region has 12 residues. Trimming shortened V by 1 base and J by 8 bases, and 8 bases separated the two germline ends. Germline CDR1 is SGDLS and CDR2 is YYNGEE. CDR3 coding DNA: TGTGCCAGCAGCGTACCCCGGGGTACGCAGTATTTT. Encoded protein: CASSVPRGTQYF.

The rearrangement uses TRBV7-8 and TRBJ2-7, with D tentatively TRBD2 (5 bases). Per the germline V gene, CDR1 is SGHVS and CDR2 is FQNEAQ. This CDR3 contains 18 residues. V was trimmed by 1 base and J by 2 bases, leaving 21 bases between them. The chain's CDR3 is CASSLEATWEGSTYEQYF. The DNA for the CDR3 is TGTGCCAGCAGCTTAGAGGCGACGTGGGAAGGGAGTACCTACGAGCAGTACTTC.

The rearrangement joins TRBV4-3 to TRBJ1-1, with TRBD1 matching over 7 bases. Germline V CDR1 and CDR2: LGHNA, YSLEER. The J segment lost 0 bases and the V segment lost 1 base, leaving 2 bases of the junction unmatched. This CDR3 has 15 amino acids. The CDR3 sequence is CASSQGGQLNTEAFF. The CDR3, as DNA: TGCGCCAGCAGCCAAGGGGGACAGCTGAACACTGAAGCTTTCTTT.

J is TRBJ2-1 and V is TRBV2; 9 positions match TRBD2. CDR1 and CDR2 (germline): SNHLY, FYNNEI. The CDR3 totals 17 residues. The V and J ends lost 7 bases and 2 bases, in that order; junction bases with no gene match: 12. DNA for the CDR3: TGTGCCAGCACCCCGTCCCTTAGCGGGAGCCCCTACAATGAGCAGTTCTTC. This gives the protein CASTPSLSGSPYNEQFF. The entire variable domain, with the rest obtained from reference TRBV2 and TRBJ2-1, is as follows: EPEVTQTPSHQVTQMGQEVILRCVPISNHLYFYWYRQILGQKVEFLVSFYNNEISEKSEIFDDQFSVERPDGSNFTLKIRSTKLEDSAMYFCASTPSLSGSPYNEQFFGPGTRLTVL.

This clone was seen a single time. The rearrangement uses TRBV9 and TRBJ2-1; 7 nucleotides line up with TRBD2. CDR1 and CDR2 (germline): SGDLS, YYNGEE. The junction had 5 bases not matched to a gene; V was cut back by 4 bases and J by 4 bases. The CDR3 extends over 14 amino acids. CDR3 coding DNA: TGTGCCAGCAGCCTTAGTAGCGGGTACAATGAGCAGTTCTTC. This codes for CASSLSSGYNEQFF.

The chain combines TRBV15 with TRBJ1-2, with 7 bases aligning to TRBD1. The CDR3 extends over 15 amino acids. Losses at the gene ends were 4 bases for V and 3 bases for J; bases not matched to a gene: 8. The germline gives CDR1 LNHNV, CDR2 YYDKDF (reference sequence). The DNA for the CDR3 is TGTGCCACCAGCATAGGACAGGTTGGGGACTATGGCTACACCTTC. Translation: CATSIGQVGDYGYTF.

J is TRBJ2-3 and V is TRBV5-6, with 9 bases lining up with TRBD1. This CDR3 has 15 residues. The trim removed 4 bases at V and 7 bases at J, leaving 10 bases unmatched. CDR1 SGHDT and CDR2 YYEEEE come from the germline V gene. The CDR3 coding sequence is TGTGCCAGCAGCAACCCGGGACAGGGCCTTTATACGCAGTATTTT. It yields the protein CASSNPGQGLYTQYF.

The chain links TRBV7-2 to TRBJ1-2; 7 bases align to TRBD1. Trimming took 4 bases from V and 4 from J; bases not matched to a gene: 9. Germline CDR1 SGHTA, CDR2 FQGNSA. CDR3 length: 15 residues. The DNA for the CDR3 is TGTGCCAGCAGCTCCCGTGGGCGGACAGGCTATGGCTACACCTTC. Protein: CASSSRGRTGYGYTF.

V gene TRBV2 combines with J gene TRBJ2-1; 11 bases line up with TRBD2. Losses at the gene ends were 6 bases for V and 4 bases for J; bases not matched to a gene: 5. The CDR3 contains 15 residues. Germline V CDR1 and CDR2: SNHLY, FYNNEI. The CDR3 spells CASSRLAGLYNEQFF. The CDR3 nucleotides read TGTGCCAGCAGCCGACTAGCGGGATTATACAATGAGCAGTTCTTC. The full variable domain, with the rest looked up from reference TRBV2 and TRBJ2-1, is EPEVTQTPSHQVTQMGQEVILRCVPISNHLYFYWYRQILGQKVEFLVSFYNNEISEKSEIFDDQFSVERPDGSNFTLKIRSTKLEDSAMYFCASSRLAGLYNEQFFGPGTRLTVL.

CDR3 nucleotides: TGTGCCAGCAGCGTAGGACTTACAGGGGGCACTGAAGCTTTCTTT. It codes for CASSVGLTGGTEAFF. The J gene is TRBJ1-1, the V gene TRBV9; TRBD1 aligns across 8 bases. This CDR3 has 15 residues. J gave up 4 bases and V 0 bases, and 5 bases lay outside the gene matches. CDR1 and CDR2 (germline): SGDLS, YYNGEE.

This clone was recorded once. Germline and junction disagree at one end, which may indicate a read error. This chain's CDR3 is CASSPGPYNEQFF. The DNA of the CDR3 is TGTGCTAGCAGCCCCGGTCCCTACAATGAGCAGTTCTTC. This chain links TRBV7-7 with TRBJ2-1; D is ambiguous. CDR3 length: 13 residues. In germline, CDR1 is SSHAT, CDR2 FNYEAQ (reference sequence).

CDR3 region: CSAIVEDTQYF. The CDR3, as DNA: TGCAGTGCTATCGTAGAGGATACGCAGTATTTT. The chain is built from TRBV20-1 and TRBJ2-3; D is ambiguous. Germline assignment: CDR1 DFQATT and CDR2 SNEGSKA (reference sequence). The germline V and J ends were trimmed by 4 bases and 6 bases, with 8 bases remaining between them. This CDR3 comprises 11 residues.

The CDR3 is CASSSGTAKQGYTF. The DNA for the CDR3 is TGTGCCAGCAGCTCCGGGACAGCTAAGCAAGGCTACACCTTC. The V and J genes are TRBV13 and TRBJ1-2; 7 positions agree with TRBD1. CDR3 size: 14 residues. Germline CDR1 and CDR2: PRHDT and FYEKMQ (reference sequence). V shed 4 bases and J 8 bases; nucleotides not matched to a gene: 10.

The CDR3 region has the DNA TGTGCCAGCACCACCCTACGCTGGCAGGGGAATGAAAAACTGTTTTTT. The encoded protein is CASTTLRWQGNEKLFF. This rearrangement joins TRBV28 to TRBJ1-4; D might be TRBD1 (6 bases). The CDR3 has 16 amino acids. The germline V and J ends were trimmed by 7 bases and 5 bases, with 20 bases remaining between them. Per germline, CDR1 MDHEN and CDR2 SYDVKM.

J is TRBJ1-2 and V is TRBV18; the match to TRBD1 covers 8 bases. The V and J ends lost 1 base and 4 bases, in that order; junction bases with no gene match: 8. Per germline, CDR1 KGHSH and CDR2 LQKENI. The CDR3 totals 16 residues. The CDR3 reads CASSPQQGEAIYGYTF. In nucleotides, the CDR3 is TGTGCCAGCTCACCACAACAGGGGGAGGCTATCTATGGCTACACCTTC. Filled out from reference TRBV18 and TRBJ1-2, the complete variable domain reads NAGVMQNPRHLVRRRGQEARLRCSPMKGHSHVYWYRQLPEEGLKFMVYLQKENIIDESGMPKERFSAEFPKEGPSILRIQQVVRGDSAAYFCASSPQQGEAIYGYTFGSGTRLTVV.